This T cell receptor (beta chain) was captured by sequencing in a study of cytomegalovirus exposure and HLA in healthy donors. Study information: A subsequent analysis stated that the 120 or so validation repertoires were run on the same platform as the 650 to 850 first-cohort repertoires. Study-wide points: The finding came from a later analysis; first-cohort TCR clusters tended to co-occur in the 90 to 150 validation repertoires. The study recorded more than 150 TCR beta chains that were cytomegalovirus-associated. Whilst most TCR sequences proved rare, a subset of public TCRs occurred across many donors.

A note on this clone: What it binds is not known.

V trimming: 3 bases; J trimming: 4 bases; junction bases outside the gene matches: 21. Germline V gene lookup returns CDR1 MNHNS and CDR2 SASEGT. CDR3 length: 20 residues. The protocol was immunoSEQ multiplex PCR, while the TCRdb copy is restricted to in-frame clones and leaves out a portion. This sample has 150,000 to 200,000 clones, with roughly nine tenths found just once. The source is a woman in her twenties or thirties in good health and CMV-seronegative. Sequenced sample: PBMCs. This chain links TRBV6-1 with TRBJ2-1, with 7 bases that match TRBD2. CDR3 sequence (DNA): TGTGCCAGCAGTGAGCGAGCGGGGCCCGAACGAAAAAGGCAATACAATGAGCAGTTCTTC. Translating it yields CASSERAGPERKRQYNEQFF.